The 23 T cell receptor beta chains listed next were all sequenced from one sample in a study of CD8 T cells in ankylosing spondylitis. Findings and caveats of the study: About 8 highly homologous variants made up a TCR beta motif that seemed to typify ankylosing spondylitis blood.

TCRdb called the 5' RACE reads again in MiXCR, with one record for every CDR3 protein. The repertoire includes some 840,000 distinct CDR3 sequences, approximately 10% of them detected once, and about 0.49% sits in the top ten. Their recognized antigens are unknown. Sequencing used blood, either unsorted or a sorted T cell fraction (not recorded which). All receptors derive from a male donor with ankylosing spondylitis.

This clonotype occurred a few times. The chain combines TRBV29-1 with TRBJ2-3, with 8 bases lining up with TRBD1. CDR3 size: 14 residues. The V gene's germline CDR1 is SQVTM and CDR2 ANQGSEA. Trimming cost V 7 bases and J 2 bases; bases outside gene matches: 8. Here the CDR3 DNA reads TGCAGCGCCGGGACAGGCTTCTACACAGATACGCAGTATTTT. Translating gives CSAGTGFYTDTQYF.

The V and J genes are TRBV11-2 and TRBJ1-1, with D maybe TRBD1 (6 bases). The V gene's germline CDR1 is SGHAT and CDR2 FQNNGV. V gave up 4 bases and J gave up 5 bases, with 17 bases separating them. The CDR3 spans 15 residues. CDR3 bases: TGTGCCAGCAGCTCCTTAAGGGGGAGTACAACTGAAGCTTTCTTT. Its protein product is CASSSLRGSTTEAFF.

The gene calls are TRBV20-1 and TRBJ1-1; D might be TRBD1 (6 bases). CDR1 is DFQATT, CDR2 SNEGSKA, per germline (reference sequence). Trimming took 5 bases from V and 0 from J, leaving 10 bases between them. This CDR3 is built from 13 residues. The CDR3 sequence: CSAPDRLNTEAFF. For the CDR3, the DNA is TGCAGTGCTCCCGACAGGCTGAACACTGAAGCTTTCTTT.

The genes are TRBV7-9 and TRBJ2-7; 7 nucleotides match TRBD1. Looked up from germline, CDR1 is SEHNR and CDR2 is FQNEAQ (reference sequence). Trimming at V came to 5 bases and at J to 4 bases, leaving 11 bases not matched to a gene. CDR3 size: 15 residues. CDR3 in amino acids: CASSLRGTAGYEQYF. The CDR3 DNA follows: TGTGCCAGCAGCCTGCGTGGGACAGCCGGGTACGAGCAGTACTTC.

The rearrangement joins TRBV29-1 to TRBJ1-2; D gene unclear. The V gene lost 6 bases and the J gene lost 0 bases, with 8 bases spanning the gap. CDR3 length equals 12 residues. Per the germline V gene, CDR1 is SQVTM and CDR2 is ANQGSEA. CDR3: CSVAGTNYGYTF. CDR3 bases: TGCAGCGTAGCGGGAACTAACTATGGCTACACCTTC.

This clonotype was observed a handful of times. The chain joins TRBV10-3 to TRBJ2-6; the D gene is possibly TRBD1 (6 bases). From germline, CDR1 is ENHRY and CDR2 SYGVKD. The V end was cut by 6 bases, the J end by 0 bases, with 12 bases between. The CDR3 sequence is 16 residues long. The CDR3 DNA follows: TGTGCCATCAGGGACAGAACGAACTCTGGGGCCAACGTCCTGACTTTC. Translation: CAIRDRTNSGANVLTF.

The rearrangement links TRBV4-2 to TRBJ2-7; D call uncertain. The CDR3 length is 14 residues. Germline CDR1 reads LGHNA; CDR2 reads YNFKEQ. V was clipped by 0 bases and J by 1 base, with 7 bases between them. CDR3 DNA: TGTGCCAGCAGCCAAGAGGCAGGTTCCTACGAGCAGTACTTC. As protein: CASSQEAGSYEQYF.

This chain connects TRBV10-3 to TRBJ2-7, with D possibly TRBD1 on 5 matching bases. CDR1 and CDR2 from the germline V gene are ENHRY and SYGVKD. V dropped 0 bases and J dropped 1 base, with 7 bases sitting between them. The CDR3 extends over 14 amino acids. CDR3 residues: CAISESAGSYEQYF. CDR3 coding DNA: TGTGCCATCAGTGAGTCGGCAGGGTCCTACGAGCAGTACTTC.

V is TRBV15 and J is TRBJ2-5; D not resolved. The germline V and J ends were trimmed by 0 bases and 7 bases, with 6 bases remaining between them. Germline V gene lookup returns CDR1 LNHNV and CDR2 YYDKDF (reference sequence). The CDR3 sequence is 12 residues long. DNA of the CDR3: TGTGCCACCAGCAGAGATTGGGGGACCCAGTACTTC. Translated: CATSRDWGTQYF.

The V and J genes are TRBV29-1 and TRBJ1-4; TRBD1 might be the D (5 bases). V dropped 7 bases and J dropped 5 bases, with 17 bases sitting between them. The CDR3 spans 14 residues. Germline V lookup: CDR1 SQVTM, CDR2 ANQGSEA. CDR3 nucleotides: TGCAGCGCACGCGGTGGGGGGGGAAATGAAAAACTGTTTTTT. It yields the protein CSARGGGGNEKLFF.

Only a few counts were recorded for this clonotype. The chain recombines TRBV20-1 with TRBJ2-3, with D tentatively TRBD1 (6 bases). Trimming took 3 bases from V and 4 from J, leaving 11 bases between them. Germline assignment: CDR1 DFQATT and CDR2 SNEGSKA (reference sequence). CDR3 length: 13 residues. The CDR3 sequence: CSASRQASDTQYF. The CDR3 coding sequence is TGCAGTGCTAGTAGACAGGCCTCAGATACGCAGTATTTT.

The table lists this clonotype with a few counts. The chain couples TRBV5-1 to TRBJ1-1, with D tentatively TRBD1 (5 bases). V lost 0 bases to trimming and J lost 6 bases, with 21 bases between them. The V gene's germline CDR1 is SGHRS and CDR2 YFSETQ. This CDR3 spans 17 amino acids. The CDR3: CASSLGGLPWDGPEAFF. For the CDR3, the DNA is TGCGCCAGCAGCTTGGGGGGACTCCCGTGGGATGGGCCTGAAGCTTTCTTT.

This clonotype was seen a few times. This rearrangement joins TRBV20-1 to TRBJ2-2; D remains ambiguous. The V gene lost 2 bases and the J gene lost 4 bases, with 8 bases spanning the gap. CDR1 is DFQATT, CDR2 SNEGSKA, per germline (reference sequence). This CDR3 contains 13 residues. CDR3 residues: CSARLAPTGELFF. As DNA, the CDR3 is TGCAGTGCTAGATTAGCTCCCACCGGGGAGCTGTTTTTT.

The rearrangement links TRBV7-2 to TRBJ2-1; 8 nucleotides line up with TRBD1. Germline assignment: CDR1 SGHTA and CDR2 FQGNSA. V gave up 0 bases and J gave up 2 bases; unmatched junction bases: 0. CDR3 length equals 15 residues. The DNA of the CDR3 is TGTGCCAGCAGCTTAGCGGGACAGGCCTACAATGAGCAGTTCTTC. Translated, it gives CASSLAGQAYNEQFF.

The rearrangement uses TRBV6-5 and TRBJ1-2, with 8 bases lining up with TRBD1. The CDR3 consists of 13 residues. From germline, CDR1 is MNHEY and CDR2 SVGAGI. Trimming cost V 4 bases and J 8 bases; bases outside gene matches: 6. The CDR3 reads CASSSQGAGGYTF. The CDR3 DNA sequence: TGTGCCAGCAGTTCCCAGGGGGCCGGGGGCTACACCTTC.

This chain connects TRBV3-1 to TRBJ1-1; D is unclear. The CDR3 spans 14 residues. V gave up 8 bases and J gave up 3 bases, with 16 bases separating them. The V gene's germline CDR1 is LGHDT and CDR2 YNNKEL (reference sequence). The DNA for the CDR3 is TGTGCCAGCTCCGTGAATGGCGGGGACACTGAAGCTTTCTTT. Amino acid sequence: CASSVNGGDTEAFF.

This clonotype was recorded at least ten times. The chain couples TRBV4-2 to TRBJ2-1, with TRBD2 matching over 13 bases. This CDR3 is built from 17 residues. The V gene's germline CDR1 is LGHNA and CDR2 YNFKEQ. V dropped 6 bases and J dropped 5; count of bases not matched to a gene: 10. CDR3 sequence (DNA): TGTGCCAGCAGTCTTGGACTAGCGGGAGACAGGGACAATGAGCAGTTCTTC. Protein: CASSLGLAGDRDNEQFF.

This clonotype showed up just a few times. This chain links TRBV19 with TRBJ2-2; no firm D call. The CDR3 has 12 residues. V dropped 3 bases and J dropped 8 bases, with 7 bases sitting between them. Germline V CDR1 and CDR2: LNHDA, SQIVND (reference sequence). CDR3 DNA: TGTGCCAGTAGTATCCCTACAGGGGAGCTGTTTTTT. Protein sequence: CASSIPTGELFF. The variable domain in full, with the rest retrieved from reference TRBV19 and TRBJ2-2, is DGGITQSPKYLFRKEGQNVTLSCEQNLNHDAMYWYRQDPGQGLRLIYYSQIVNDFQKGDIAEGYSVSREKKESFPLTVTSAQKNPTAFYLCASSIPTGELFFGEGSRLTVL.

The chain links TRBV6-4 to TRBJ2-5, with unresolved D. Germline V gene lookup returns CDR1 MRHNA and CDR2 SNTAGT. Trimming left V 0 bases short and J 5 bases short, with 7 bases between. The CDR3 covers 13 residues. CDR3 region: CASSDSLGETQYF. In nucleotides, the CDR3 is TGTGCCAGCAGTGACTCGCTAGGGGAGACCCAGTACTTC.

This clonotype turned up a few times. This chain uses TRBV5-1 with TRBJ2-3, with D perhaps given as TRBD1 or TRBD2 (5 bases each). The CDR3 is 14 residues long. The germline V gene has CDR1 SGHRS and CDR2 YFSETQ. V lost 0 bases to trimming and J lost 4 bases, with 9 bases between them. In DNA form, the CDR3 reads TGCGCCAGCAGCTTGGCCGGGGCCCCAGATACGCAGTATTTT. Translated: CASSLAGAPDTQYF.

This clonotype was recorded at least ten times. The genes are TRBV20-1 and TRBJ1-2, with a weak D call TRBD1 (5 bases). Germline CDR1 DFQATT, CDR2 SNEGSKA (reference sequence). The length of the CDR3 is 13 residues. V dropped 0 bases and J dropped 7 bases, with 12 bases sitting between them. For the CDR3, the DNA is TGCAGTGCTAGAGATTACCGGGACTCTGGCTACACCTTC. Encoded protein: CSARDYRDSGYTF.

This clonotype has only a few counts. The chain has TRBV28 and TRBJ2-6; D not certain. The CDR3 has 14 residues. V was clipped by 5 bases and J by 1 base, with 6 bases between them. Looked up from germline, CDR1 is MDHEN and CDR2 is SYDVKM. CDR3 nucleotide sequence: TGTGCCAGCAGTACTTCATCTGGGGCCAACGTCCTGACTTTC. This codes for CASSTSSGANVLTF. Supplemented by reference TRBV28 and TRBJ2-6, the full variable domain reads DVKVTQSSRYLVKRTGEKVFLECVQDMDHENMFWYRQDPGLGLRLIYFSYDVKMKEKGDIPEGYSVSREKKERFSLILESASTNQTSMYLCASSTSSGANVLTFGAGSRLTVL.

V gene TRBV10-3 combines with J gene TRBJ2-7; the match to TRBD1 covers 7 bases. Trimming cost V 6 bases and J 4 bases; bases outside gene matches: 12. The CDR3 runs to 15 residues. Germline assignment: CDR1 ENHRY and CDR2 SYGVKD. CDR3 coding DNA: TGTGCCATCAGGACCGACAGGGATTTTATGTACGAGCAGTACTTC. Its translation is CAIRTDRDFMYEQYF.